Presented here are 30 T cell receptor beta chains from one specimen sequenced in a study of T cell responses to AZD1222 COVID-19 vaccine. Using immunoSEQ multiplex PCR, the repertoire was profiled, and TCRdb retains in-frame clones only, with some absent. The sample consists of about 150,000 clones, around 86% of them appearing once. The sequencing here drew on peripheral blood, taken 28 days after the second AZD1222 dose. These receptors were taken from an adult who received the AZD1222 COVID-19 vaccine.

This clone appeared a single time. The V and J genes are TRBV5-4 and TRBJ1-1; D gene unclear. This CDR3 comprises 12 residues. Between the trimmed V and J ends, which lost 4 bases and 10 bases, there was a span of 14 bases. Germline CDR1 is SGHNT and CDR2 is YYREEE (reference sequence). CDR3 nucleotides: TGTGCCAGCAGCCCGGTTGGGGAGCGAGCTTTCTTT. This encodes CASSPVGERAFF.

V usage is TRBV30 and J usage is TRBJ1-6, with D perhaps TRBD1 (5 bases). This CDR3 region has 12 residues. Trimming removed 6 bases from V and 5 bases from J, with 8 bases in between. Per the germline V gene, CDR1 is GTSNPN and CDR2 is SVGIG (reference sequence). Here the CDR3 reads CACGGNNSPLHF. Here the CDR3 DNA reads TGTGCCTGCGGGGGGAATAATTCACCCCTCCACTTT.

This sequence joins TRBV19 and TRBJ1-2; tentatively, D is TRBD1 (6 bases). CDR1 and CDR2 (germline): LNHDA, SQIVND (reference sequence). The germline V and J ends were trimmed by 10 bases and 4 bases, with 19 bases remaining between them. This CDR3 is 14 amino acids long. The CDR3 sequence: CAMHRRGERYGYTF. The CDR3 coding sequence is TGTGCCATGCACAGAAGGGGGGAACGCTATGGCTACACCTTC.

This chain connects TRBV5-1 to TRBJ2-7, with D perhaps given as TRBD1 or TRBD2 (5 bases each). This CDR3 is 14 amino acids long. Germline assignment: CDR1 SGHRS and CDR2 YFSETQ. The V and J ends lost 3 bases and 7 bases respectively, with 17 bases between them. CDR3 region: CASSYRDPTGEQYF. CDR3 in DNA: TGCGCCAGCAGCTACCGGGACCCTACTGGGGAGCAGTACTTC.

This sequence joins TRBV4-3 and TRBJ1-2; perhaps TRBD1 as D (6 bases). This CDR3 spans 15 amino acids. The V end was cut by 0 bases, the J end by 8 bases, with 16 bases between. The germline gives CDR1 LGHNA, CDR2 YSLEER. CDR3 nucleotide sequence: TGCGCCAGCAGCCAAGACACAGGGAAGGAGAGGGGCTACACCTTC. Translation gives CASSQDTGKERGYTF.

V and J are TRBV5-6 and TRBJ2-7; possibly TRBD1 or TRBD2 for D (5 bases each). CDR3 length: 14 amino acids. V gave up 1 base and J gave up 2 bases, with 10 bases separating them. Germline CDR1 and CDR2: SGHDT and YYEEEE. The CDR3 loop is CASSLSEGTYEQYF. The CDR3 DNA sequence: TGTGCCAGCAGCTTGAGTGAGGGGACCTACGAGCAGTACTTC.

This CDR3 reads CASSSSGVSYNEQFF. DNA for the CDR3: TGTGCCAGCAGCTCAAGCGGGGTCTCCTACAATGAGCAGTTCTTC. This chain uses TRBV11-1 with TRBJ2-1; 7 bases fit TRBD2. Trimming took 4 bases from V and 0 from J; bases not matched to a gene: 3. Germline CDR1 is SGHAT and CDR2 is FQDESV (reference sequence). The CDR3 consists of 15 residues.

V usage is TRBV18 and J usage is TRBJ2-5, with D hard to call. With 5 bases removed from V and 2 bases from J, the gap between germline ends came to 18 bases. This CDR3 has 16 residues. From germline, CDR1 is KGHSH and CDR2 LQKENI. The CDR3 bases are TGTGCCAGCTCAGGAATCCGGGCCCCCGGGCAAGAGACCCAGTACTTC. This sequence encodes CASSGIRAPGQETQYF.

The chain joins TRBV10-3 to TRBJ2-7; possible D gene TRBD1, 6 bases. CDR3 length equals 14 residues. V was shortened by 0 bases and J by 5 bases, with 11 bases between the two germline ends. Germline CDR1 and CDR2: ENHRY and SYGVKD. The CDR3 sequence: CAISESYQGNEQYF. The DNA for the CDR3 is TGTGCCATCAGTGAGTCGTACCAGGGGAACGAGCAGTACTTC.

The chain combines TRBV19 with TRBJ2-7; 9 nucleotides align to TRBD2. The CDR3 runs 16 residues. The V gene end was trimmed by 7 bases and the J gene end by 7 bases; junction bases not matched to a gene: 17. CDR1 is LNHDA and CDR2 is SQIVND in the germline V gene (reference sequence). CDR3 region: CASTERASGTRGEQYF. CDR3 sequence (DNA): TGTGCCAGTACCGAACGGGCTAGCGGGACCCGGGGGGAGCAGTACTTC.

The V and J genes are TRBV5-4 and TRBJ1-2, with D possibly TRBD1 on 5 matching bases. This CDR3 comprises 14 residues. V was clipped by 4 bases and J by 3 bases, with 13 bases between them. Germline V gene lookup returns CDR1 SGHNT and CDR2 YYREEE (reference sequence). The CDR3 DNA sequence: TGTGCCAGCAGCAAGCGTGGGGCTTACTATGGCTACACCTTC. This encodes CASSKRGAYYGYTF.

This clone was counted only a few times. CDR3 nucleotides: TGTGCCAGTAGTCTCCAAGGGGACAAGGGACGTAATCCCCTCCACTTT. Protein: CASSLQGDKGRNPLHF. J is TRBJ1-6 and V is TRBV19; a weak D match, TRBD1 (6 bases). Germline-derived CDR1 and CDR2 are LNHDA and SQIVND (reference sequence). Trimming removed 5 bases from V and 13 bases from J, with 24 bases in between. The CDR3 loop spans 16 amino acids.

The CDR3 DNA is TGTGCCAGCAGTTTAGCACTAGCCTACGAGCAGTACTTC. As protein: CASSLALAYEQYF. This rearrangement joins TRBV12-3 or TRBV12-4 to TRBJ2-7; D is possibly TRBD2 (5 bases). The length of the CDR3 is 13 residues. V was pared by 0 bases and J by 2 bases, with 5 bases between.

In DNA, the CDR3 is TGTGCCAGCAGCTTGGGGGACAAGGCGGGGCCGAGCACAGATACGCAGTATTTT. Its protein product is CASSLGDKAGPSTDTQYF. This rearrangement joins TRBV5-8 to TRBJ2-3; D may match TRBD1 or TRBD2 (6 bases each). Looked up from germline, CDR1 is SGHTS and CDR2 is YDEGEE. V lost 0 bases, J lost 0 bases, and 17 bases lay in between. This CDR3 is 18 amino acids long.

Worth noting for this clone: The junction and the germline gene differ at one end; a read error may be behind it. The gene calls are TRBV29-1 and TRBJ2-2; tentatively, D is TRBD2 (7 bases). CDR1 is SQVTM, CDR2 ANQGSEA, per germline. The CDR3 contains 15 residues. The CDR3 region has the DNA TGCAGCGTTAAAGAGGGAGGGGGATTGGCCGGGGAGCTGTTTTTT. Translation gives CSVKEGGGLAGELFF.

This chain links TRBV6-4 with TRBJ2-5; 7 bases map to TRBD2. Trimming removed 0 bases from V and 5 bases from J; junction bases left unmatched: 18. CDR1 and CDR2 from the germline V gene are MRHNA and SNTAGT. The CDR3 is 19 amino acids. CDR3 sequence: CASSDSIKLQLAVGETQYF. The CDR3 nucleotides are TGTGCCAGCAGTGACTCGATAAAGTTGCAGCTAGCGGTTGGCGAGACCCAGTACTTC.

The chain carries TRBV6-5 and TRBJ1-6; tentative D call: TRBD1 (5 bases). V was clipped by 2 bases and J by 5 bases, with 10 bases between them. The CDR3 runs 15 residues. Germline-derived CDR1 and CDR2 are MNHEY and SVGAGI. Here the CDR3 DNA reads TGTGCCAGCAGTTACCGCGGGACTAATAATTCACCCCTCCACTTT. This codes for CASSYRGTNNSPLHF.

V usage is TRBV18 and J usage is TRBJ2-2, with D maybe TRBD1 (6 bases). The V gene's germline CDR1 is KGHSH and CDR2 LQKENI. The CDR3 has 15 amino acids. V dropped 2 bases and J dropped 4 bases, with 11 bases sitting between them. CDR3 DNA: TGTGCCAGCTCACCAGGGGGCGCGGGCACCGGGGAGCTGTTTTTT. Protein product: CASSPGGAGTGELFF.

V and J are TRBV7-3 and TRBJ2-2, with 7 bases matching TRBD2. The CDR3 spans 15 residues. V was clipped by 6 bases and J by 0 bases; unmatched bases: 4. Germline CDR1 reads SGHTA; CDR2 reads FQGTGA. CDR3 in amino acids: CASRESGANTGELFF. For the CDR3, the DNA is TGTGCCAGCAGAGAAAGCGGGGCGAACACCGGGGAGCTGTTTTTT. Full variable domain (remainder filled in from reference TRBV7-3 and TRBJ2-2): GAGVSQTPSNKVTEKGKYVELRCDPISGHTALYWYRQSLGQGPEFLIYFQGTGAADDSGLPNDRFFAVRPEGSVSTLKIQRTERGDSAVYLCASRESGANTGELFFGEGSRLTVL.

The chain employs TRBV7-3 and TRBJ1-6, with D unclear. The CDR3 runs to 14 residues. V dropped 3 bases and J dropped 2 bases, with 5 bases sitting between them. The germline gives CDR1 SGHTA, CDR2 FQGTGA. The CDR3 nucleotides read TGTGCCAGCAGCTTCACAGCCTATAATTCACCCCTCCACTTT. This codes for CASSFTAYNSPLHF. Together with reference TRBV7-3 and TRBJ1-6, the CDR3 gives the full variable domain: GAGVSQTPSNKVTEKGKYVELRCDPISGHTALYWYRQSLGQGPEFLIYFQGTGAADDSGLPNDRFFAVRPEGSVSTLKIQRTERGDSAVYLCASSFTAYNSPLHFGNGTRLTVT.

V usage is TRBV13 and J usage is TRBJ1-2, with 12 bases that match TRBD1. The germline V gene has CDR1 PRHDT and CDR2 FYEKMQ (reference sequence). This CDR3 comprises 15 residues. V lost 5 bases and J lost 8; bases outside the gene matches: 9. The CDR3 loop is CASSAGTGGRRGYTF. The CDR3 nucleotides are TGTGCCAGCAGCGCGGGGACAGGGGGCAGGAGGGGCTACACCTTC.

For the CDR3, the DNA is TGTGCCAGCAGCTTAGGGCTGACAACTAACTATGGCTACACCTTC. Its translation is CASSLGLTTNYGYTF. The chain couples TRBV11-2 to TRBJ1-2; no clear D gene. The CDR3 totals 15 residues. Germline V gene sequence: CDR1 SGHAT, CDR2 FQNNGV. V was trimmed by 1 base and J by 0 bases, leaving 9 bases between them.

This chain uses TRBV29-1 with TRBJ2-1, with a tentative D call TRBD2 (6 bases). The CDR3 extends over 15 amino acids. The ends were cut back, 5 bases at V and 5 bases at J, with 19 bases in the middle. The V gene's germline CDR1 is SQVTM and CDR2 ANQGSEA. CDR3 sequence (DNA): TGCAGCGTTCCCGCGCGGGGCTCCCTTCACAATGAGCAGTTCTTC. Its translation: CSVPARGSLHNEQFF.

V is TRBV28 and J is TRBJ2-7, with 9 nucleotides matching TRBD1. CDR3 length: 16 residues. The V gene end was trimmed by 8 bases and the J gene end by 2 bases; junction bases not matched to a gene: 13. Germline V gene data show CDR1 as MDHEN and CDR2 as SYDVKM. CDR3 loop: CASLRTGTGLAYEQYF. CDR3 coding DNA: TGTGCCAGCCTGAGGACCGGGACAGGGTTGGCCTACGAGCAGTACTTC.

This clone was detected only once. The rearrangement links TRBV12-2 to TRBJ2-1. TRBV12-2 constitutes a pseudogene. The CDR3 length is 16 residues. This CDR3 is CASRFERRGSYNEQFF. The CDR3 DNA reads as TGTGCAAGTCGCTTCGAACGGAGGGGGTCCTACAATGAGCAGTTCTTC.

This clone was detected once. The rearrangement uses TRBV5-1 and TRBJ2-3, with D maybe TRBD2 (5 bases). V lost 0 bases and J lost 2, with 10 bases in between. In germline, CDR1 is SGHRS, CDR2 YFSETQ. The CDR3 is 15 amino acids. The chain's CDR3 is CASSLAGISTDTQYF. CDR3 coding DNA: TGCGCCAGCAGCTTGGCCGGGATCTCCACAGATACGCAGTATTTT.

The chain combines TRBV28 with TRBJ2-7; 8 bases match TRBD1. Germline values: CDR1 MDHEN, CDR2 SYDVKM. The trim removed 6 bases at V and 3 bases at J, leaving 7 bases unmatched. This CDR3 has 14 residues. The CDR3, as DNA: TGTGCCAGCAGGGGGACAGGTCTCTTCTACGAGCAGTACTTC. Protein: CASRGTGLFYEQYF.

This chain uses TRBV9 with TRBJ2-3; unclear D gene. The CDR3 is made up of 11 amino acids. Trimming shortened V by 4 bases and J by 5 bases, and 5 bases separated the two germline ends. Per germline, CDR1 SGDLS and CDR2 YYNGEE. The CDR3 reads CASSPGDTQYF. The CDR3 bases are TGTGCCAGCAGCCCGGGAGATACGCAGTATTTT.

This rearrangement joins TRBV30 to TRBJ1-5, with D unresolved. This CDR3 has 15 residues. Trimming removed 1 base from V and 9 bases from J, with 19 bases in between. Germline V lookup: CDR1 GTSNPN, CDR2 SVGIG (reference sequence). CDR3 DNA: TGTGCCTGGAGTGGACCTCGTAAAAGCTATGGGCCCCAGCATTTT. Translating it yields CAWSGPRKSYGPQHF.

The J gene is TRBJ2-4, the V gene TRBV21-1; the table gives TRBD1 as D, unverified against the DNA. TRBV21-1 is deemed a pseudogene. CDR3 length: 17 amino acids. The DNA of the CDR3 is TGTGCCAGCCCCGCCGACAGGCCCCTCGGTCCCAAAAACATTCAGTACTTC. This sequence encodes CASPADRPLGPKNIQYF.